These T cell receptor beta chains were read from a single sample in a study of chemoradiotherapy in HPV16-positive cancers. The table came from immunoSEQ multiplex PCR; TCRdb's copy has only in-frame clones and leaves some out. The sample comprises almost 15,000 clones, approximately 86% of which are singletons, and 3.5% to 4% rests with the top ten. Sequenced here: blood, sampled from a patient who underwent chemoradiotherapy. These receptors came from a human donor with HPV-associated anogenital cancer. The CDR3 runs from the conserved cysteine through the conserved F or W. Each record gives: clone size, D gene, J gene, V gene, CDR3 length, CDR3 protein, CDR3 DNA. A D gene is named only where the DNA matches it firmly. Size values are once, few and many counts, or a class for expanded clones, and some rows have none.

clone size: once; D gene: NA; J gene: TRBJ1-1; V gene: TRBV5-4; CDR3 length: 17; CDR3 protein: CASSSDHLRDKNTEAFF; CDR3 DNA: TGTGCCAGCAGCTCCGACCATCTCCGGGACAAGAACACTGAAGCTTTCTTT
clone size: NA; D gene: NA; J gene: TRBJ2-1; V gene: TRBV11-3; CDR3 length: 14; CDR3 protein: CASSSRVQGGEQFF; CDR3 DNA: TGTGCCAGCAGCTCCCGGGTTCAGGGAGGTGAGCAGTTCTTC
clone size: NA; D gene: TRBD2; J gene: TRBJ2-1; V gene: TRBV29-1; CDR3 length: 13; CDR3 protein: CSVLAGSYNEQFF; CDR3 DNA: TGCAGCGTTTTAGCGGGGTCCTACAATGAGCAGTTCTTC
clone size: few; D gene: TRBD2; J gene: TRBJ2-1; V gene: TRBV6-5; CDR3 length: 15; CDR3 protein: CASSSGLGDGNEQFF; CDR3 DNA: TGTGCCAGCAGTTCGGGACTAGGGGACGGCAATGAGCAGTTCTTC
clone size: NA; D gene: NA; J gene: TRBJ2-3; V gene: TRBV6-5; CDR3 length: 14; CDR3 protein: CASSYSTLTDTQYF; CDR3 DNA: TGTGCCAGCAGTTACTCGACACTCACAGATACGCAGTATTTT
clone size: NA; D gene: TRBD2; J gene: TRBJ2-7; V gene: TRBV10-1; CDR3 length: 16; CDR3 protein: CASSERGTSGYREQYF; CDR3 DNA: TGCGCCAGCAGTGAGCGAGGGACTAGCGGCTACAGGGAGCAGTACTTC
clone size: NA; D gene: TRBD1; J gene: TRBJ2-7; V gene: TRBV9; CDR3 length: 15; CDR3 protein: CASSAWTGSYYEQYF; CDR3 DNA: TGTGCCAGCAGCGCCTGGACAGGGTCATACTACGAGCAGTACTTC
clone size: NA; D gene: NA; J gene: TRBJ1-6; V gene: TRBV18; CDR3 length: 13; CDR3 protein: CASSQARDSPLHF; CDR3 DNA: TGTGCCAGCTCACAGGCCAGGGATTCACCCCTCCACTTT
clone size: NA; D gene: TRBD1; J gene: TRBJ2-3; V gene: TRBV5-6; CDR3 length: 16; CDR3 protein: CASSLETGVSTDTQYF; CDR3 DNA: TGTGCCAGCAGCTTGGAGACAGGGGTCAGCACAGATACGCAGTATTTT
clone size: once; D gene: TRBD2; J gene: TRBJ2-7; V gene: TRBV5-1; CDR3 length: 15; CDR3 protein: CASSLATSGRVEQYF; CDR3 DNA: TGCGCCAGCAGCTTGGCGACTAGCGGGAGAGTAGAGCAGTACTTC
clone size: NA; D gene: NA; J gene: TRBJ1-1; V gene: TRBV15; CDR3 length: 11; CDR3 protein: CATSLGIEAFF; CDR3 DNA: TGTGCCACCAGCTTGGGCATTGAAGCTTTCTTT
clone size: NA; D gene: TRBD2; J gene: TRBJ2-7; V gene: TRBV5-6; CDR3 length: 14; CDR3 protein: CASGRGRSIYEQYF; CDR3 DNA: TGTGCCAGCGGGAGGGGACGCAGCATCTACGAGCAGTACTTC
clone size: NA; D gene: NA; J gene: TRBJ2-7; V gene: TRBV10-1; CDR3 length: 14; CDR3 protein: CASSGQKKGYEQYF; CDR3 DNA: TGCGCCAGCAGTGGACAAAAAAAAGGCTACGAGCAGTACTTC
clone size: few; D gene: NA; J gene: TRBJ1-2; V gene: TRBV5-1; CDR3 length: 12; CDR3 protein: CASSLDLSYYTF; CDR3 DNA: TGCGCCAGCAGCTTGGATCTATCCTACTACACCTTC
clone size: NA; D gene: NA; J gene: TRBJ1-4; V gene: TRBV11-2; CDR3 length: 14; CDR3 protein: CASRPTGSNEKLFF; CDR3 DNA: TGTGCCAGCAGACCAACAGGGAGTAATGAAAAACTGTTTTTT
clone size: NA; D gene: NA; J gene: TRBJ2-6; V gene: TRBV11-3; CDR3 length: 16; CDR3 protein: CASSPGVDSGANVLTF; CDR3 DNA: TGTGCCAGCAGCCCGGGAGTTGACTCTGGGGCCAACGTCCTGACTTTC
clone size: NA; D gene: TRBD2; J gene: TRBJ2-3; V gene: TRBV9; CDR3 length: 16; CDR3 protein: CASSPRGAGVTDTQYF; CDR3 DNA: TGTGCCAGCAGCCCCCGAGGAGCGGGGGTCACAGATACGCAGTATTTT
clone size: once; D gene: TRBD2; J gene: TRBJ2-1; V gene: TRBV11-2; CDR3 length: 20; CDR3 protein: CASSLEGWASGTLSYNEQFF; CDR3 DNA: TGTGCCAGCAGCTTAGAAGGTTGGGCTAGCGGGACCCTCTCCTACAATGAGCAGTTCTTC
clone size: NA; D gene: TRBD1; J gene: TRBJ1-6; V gene: TRBV7-2; CDR3 length: 16; CDR3 protein: CASTLGRGLVNSPLHF; CDR3 DNA: TGTGCCAGCACCCTGGGGAGGGGGCTCGTTAATTCACCCCTCCACTTT
clone size: NA; D gene: NA; J gene: TRBJ2-1; V gene: TRBV7-2; CDR3 length: 16; CDR3 protein: CASSTHRGSLYNEQFF; CDR3 DNA: TGTGCCAGCAGCACCCATCGCGGGTCCCTCTACAATGAGCAGTTCTTC
clone size: NA; D gene: TRBD1; J gene: TRBJ1-1; V gene: TRBV6-1; CDR3 length: 17; CDR3 protein: CASSERTGWAVNTEAFF; CDR3 DNA: TGTGCCAGCAGTGAAAGGACAGGTTGGGCAGTGAACACTGAAGCTTTCTTT
clone size: few; D gene: TRBD1; J gene: TRBJ2-7; V gene: TRBV29-1; CDR3 length: 12; CDR3 protein: CSVGDSSYEQYF; CDR3 DNA: TGCAGCGTTGGGGACAGCTCCTACGAGCAGTACTTC
clone size: few; D gene: NA; J gene: TRBJ2-1; V gene: TRBV5-6; CDR3 length: 14; CDR3 protein: CASSRADSPGEQFF; CDR3 DNA: TGTGCCAGCAGCCGCGCCGACAGCCCGGGTGAGCAGTTCTTC
clone size: NA; D gene: TRBD1; J gene: TRBJ1-1; V gene: TRBV18; CDR3 length: 15; CDR3 protein: CASSPDRGRNTEAFF; CDR3 DNA: TGTGCCAGCTCACCTGACAGGGGGAGGAACACTGAAGCTTTCTTT
clone size: NA; D gene: TRBD1; J gene: TRBJ1-5; V gene: TRBV28; CDR3 length: 17; CDR3 protein: CASRTGTGANFNQPQHF; CDR3 DNA: TGTGCCAGCAGGACGGGGACAGGCGCCAACTTTAATCAGCCCCAGCATTTT
clone size: once; D gene: NA; J gene: TRBJ2-2; V gene: TRBV21-1; CDR3 length: 13; CDR3 protein: CASSKVGGRELFF; CDR3 DNA: TGTGCCAGCAGCAAAGTTGGGGGCCGGGAGCTGTTTTTT
clone size: NA; D gene: NA; J gene: TRBJ1-2; V gene: TRBV5-1; CDR3 length: 15; CDR3 protein: CASSLASSALDGYTF; CDR3 DNA: TGCGCCAGCAGCTTGGCGTCTTCGGCTCTGGATGGCTACACCTTC
clone size: few; D gene: TRBD1; J gene: TRBJ2-5; V gene: TRBV5-1; CDR3 length: 14; CDR3 protein: CASSLKGQQETQYF; CDR3 DNA: TGCGCCAGCAGCTTGAAGGGACAGCAAGAGACCCAGTACTTC
clone size: NA; D gene: TRBD1; J gene: TRBJ1-1; V gene: TRBV4-1; CDR3 length: 13; CDR3 protein: CASSQTGATEAFF; CDR3 DNA: TGCGCCAGCAGCCAAACAGGGGCCACTGAAGCTTTCTTT
clone size: once; D gene: TRBD2; J gene: TRBJ2-7; V gene: TRBV27; CDR3 length: 14; CDR3 protein: CASSLGLAGYEQYF; CDR3 DNA: TGTGCCAGCAGTTTAGGACTAGCGGGTTACGAGCAGTACTTC
clone size: NA; D gene: NA; J gene: TRBJ2-7; V gene: TRBV30; CDR3 length: 11; CDR3 protein: CAWKDSYEQYF; CDR3 DNA: TGTGCCTGGAAGGACTCCTACGAGCAGTACTTC
clone size: NA; D gene: NA; J gene: TRBJ1-4; V gene: TRBV10-1; CDR3 length: 13; CDR3 protein: CASSDALNEKLFF; CDR3 DNA: TGCGCCAGCAGTGATGCCCTAAATGAAAAACTGTTTTTT
clone size: NA; D gene: NA; J gene: TRBJ2-5; V gene: TRBV5-4; CDR3 length: 14; CDR3 protein: CASSWGNRRETQYF; CDR3 DNA: TGTGCCAGCAGCTGGGGAAATCGAAGAGAGACCCAGTACTTC
clone size: NA; D gene: TRBD2; J gene: TRBJ2-3; V gene: TRBV28; CDR3 length: 16; CDR3 protein: CASSLTWAGGEDTQYF; CDR3 DNA: TGTGCCAGCAGTTTAACCTGGGCGGGGGGTGAGGATACGCAGTATTTT
clone size: NA; D gene: TRBD1; J gene: TRBJ1-4; V gene: TRBV5-1; CDR3 length: 17; CDR3 protein: CASSLDRGPGSNEKLFF; CDR3 DNA: TGCGCCAGCAGCTTGGACAGGGGGCCGGGCAGTAATGAAAAACTGTTTTTT
clone size: NA; D gene: NA; J gene: TRBJ2-7; V gene: TRBV5-1; CDR3 length: 13; CDR3 protein: CASSHPGVDEQYF; CDR3 DNA: TGCGCCAGCAGCCACCCAGGGGTGGACGAGCAGTACTTC
clone size: NA; D gene: NA; J gene: TRBJ2-7; V gene: TRBV10-1; CDR3 length: 16; CDR3 protein: CASSESRGGRDSEQYF; CDR3 DNA: TGCGCCAGCAGTGAGTCACGGGGTGGCCGTGACTCCGAGCAGTACTTC
clone size: once; D gene: TRBD1; J gene: TRBJ1-2; V gene: TRBV5-1; CDR3 length: 13; CDR3 protein: CASMDREIDGYTF; CDR3 DNA: TGCGCCAGCATGGACAGGGAGATCGATGGCTACACCTTC
clone size: once; D gene: TRBD2; J gene: TRBJ2-7; V gene: TRBV5-1; CDR3 length: 14; CDR3 protein: CASSFMAGRDEQYF; CDR3 DNA: TGCGCCAGCAGCTTTATGGCGGGGAGGGACGAGCAGTACTTC
clone size: NA; D gene: NA; J gene: TRBJ2-1; V gene: TRBV9; CDR3 length: 11; CDR3 protein: CASSVAYEQFF; CDR3 DNA: TGTGCCAGCAGCGTAGCCTATGAGCAGTTCTTC
clone size: NA; D gene: NA; J gene: TRBJ2-2; V gene: TRBV7-2; CDR3 length: 16; CDR3 protein: CASSLEGPENTGELFF; CDR3 DNA: TGTGCCAGCAGCTTAGAAGGGCCCGAGAACACCGGGGAGCTGTTTTTT
clone size: NA; D gene: TRBD1; J gene: TRBJ1-3; V gene: TRBV13; CDR3 length: 16; CDR3 protein: CASSLGPGGSGNTIYF; CDR3 DNA: TGTGCCAGCAGCTTAGGCCCAGGGGGGTCCGGCAACACCATATATTTT
clone size: NA; D gene: TRBD2; J gene: TRBJ2-1; V gene: TRBV4-1; CDR3 length: 16; CDR3 protein: CASSLLAGDAYNEQFF; CDR3 DNA: TGCGCCAGCAGCCTTTTAGCGGGAGACGCCTACAATGAGCAGTTCTTC